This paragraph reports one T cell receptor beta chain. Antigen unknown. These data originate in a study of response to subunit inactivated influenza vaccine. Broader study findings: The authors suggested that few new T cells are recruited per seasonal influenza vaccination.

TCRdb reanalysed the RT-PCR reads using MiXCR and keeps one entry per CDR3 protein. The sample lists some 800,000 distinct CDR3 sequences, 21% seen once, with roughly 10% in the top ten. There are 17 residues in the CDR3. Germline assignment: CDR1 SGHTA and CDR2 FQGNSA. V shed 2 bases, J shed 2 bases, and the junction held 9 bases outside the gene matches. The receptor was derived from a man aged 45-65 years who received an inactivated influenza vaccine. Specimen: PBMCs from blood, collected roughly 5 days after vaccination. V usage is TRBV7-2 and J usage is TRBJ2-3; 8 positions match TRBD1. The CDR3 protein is CASSLSPGQGSTDTQYF. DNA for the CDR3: TGTGCCAGCAGCTTAAGCCCCGGACAGGGTTCCACAGATACGCAGTATTTT.